The 4 T cell receptor beta chains in this list originate from one sample, sequenced in a study of blood T cell repertoires in COVID-19. Clones were read by immunoSEQ multiplex PCR, and TCRdb kept only the in-frame ones, dropping some. The sample has more than 250,000 clones, about four fifths seen once; the top ten hold less than 5.5%. Sequenced input: PBMCs or T cells enriched from blood (not recorded which). These receptors were obtained from a man aged 35-49 years who had been exposed to COVID-19.

This chain links TRBV7-6 with TRBJ2-1, with TRBD1 as a possible D gene (6 bases). CDR1 is SGHVS and CDR2 is FNYEAQ in the germline V gene. CDR3 length: 16 amino acids. The germline V and J ends were trimmed by 4 bases and 2 bases, with 15 bases remaining between them. The CDR3, as DNA: TGTGCCAGCAGCTCTGTCCGGGACAAGGCCTACAATGAGCAGTTCTTC. This sequence encodes CASSSVRDKAYNEQFF.

This clone was seen only a few times. The rearrangement links TRBV7-2 to TRBJ2-7; unclear D gene. CDR3 length equals 13 residues. The germline V and J ends were trimmed by 3 bases and 0 bases, with 6 bases remaining between them. Germline V gives CDR1 SGHTA, CDR2 FQGNSA. In nucleotides, the CDR3 is TGTGCCAGCAGCTTCCTAGTCTCCTACGAGCAGTACTTC. This sequence encodes CASSFLVSYEQYF.

The chain carries TRBV6-5 and TRBJ1-6; 9 bases match TRBD1. The germline V gene encodes CDR1 MNHEY and CDR2 SVGAGI. The V gene end was trimmed by 7 bases and the J gene end by 6 bases; junction bases not matched to a gene: 7. This CDR3 has 15 residues. As DNA, the CDR3 is TGTGCCAGCAACACAGGGGGCGCAACTAATTCACCCCTCCACTTT. Its protein product is CASNTGGATNSPLHF.

The V gene is TRBV20-1, the J gene TRBJ2-2; the D is unclear. The V gene lost 3 bases and the J gene lost 1 base, with 6 bases spanning the gap. This CDR3 region has 13 residues. Germline values: CDR1 DFQATT, CDR2 SNEGSKA (reference sequence). The CDR3 region has the DNA TGCAGTGCTAGTGCCGGGAACACCGGGGAGCTGTTTTTT. Its translation is CSASAGNTGELFF.